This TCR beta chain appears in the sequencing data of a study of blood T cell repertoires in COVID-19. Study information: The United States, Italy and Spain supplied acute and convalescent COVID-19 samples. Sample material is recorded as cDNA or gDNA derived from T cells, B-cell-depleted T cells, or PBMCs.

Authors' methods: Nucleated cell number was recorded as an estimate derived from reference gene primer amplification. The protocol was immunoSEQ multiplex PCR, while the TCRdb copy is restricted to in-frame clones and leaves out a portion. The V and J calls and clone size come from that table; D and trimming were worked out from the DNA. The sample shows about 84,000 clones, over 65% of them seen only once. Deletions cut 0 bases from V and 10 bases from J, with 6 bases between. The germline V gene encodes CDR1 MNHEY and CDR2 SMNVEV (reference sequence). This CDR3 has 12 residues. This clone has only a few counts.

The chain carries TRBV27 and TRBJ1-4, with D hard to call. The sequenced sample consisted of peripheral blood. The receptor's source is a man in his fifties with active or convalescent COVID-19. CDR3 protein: CASSLSLGKLFF. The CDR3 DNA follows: TGTGCCAGCAGTTTATCTCTCGGAAAACTGTTTTTT.